The 3 T cell receptor beta chains in this list originate from one sample, sequenced in a study of blood T cell repertoires in COVID-19. Repertoires were generated with immunoSEQ multiplex PCR, while TCRdb's copy carries only in-frame clones and drops some. The sample includes around 620,000 clones, 70% to 90% of them seen just once. Sequenced material: peripheral blood. The receptors come from a woman aged 18-29 years with acute or convalescent COVID-19.

The chain recombines TRBV30 with TRBJ2-7, with a weak D call TRBD1 (7 bases). CDR1 is GTSNPN and CDR2 is SVGIG in the germline V gene (reference sequence). V lost 0 bases to trimming and J lost 4 bases, with 16 bases between them. The CDR3 is 15 residues long. CDR3 amino acids: CAWSVRGTETYEQYF. In nucleotides, the CDR3 is TGTGCCTGGAGTGTACGGGGGACAGAGACTTACGAGCAGTACTTC.

A note on this clone: Other nucleotide sequences in the sample specify the same CDR3. The V and J genes are TRBV7-2 and TRBJ1-3; 11 bases line up with TRBD1. This CDR3 contains 15 residues. CDR1 is SGHTA, CDR2 FQGNSA, per germline. V shed 4 bases and J 5 bases; nucleotides not matched to a gene: 4. The DNA of the CDR3 is TGTGCCAGCAGCTGGGGACAGGGGGATCGAAACACCATATATTTT. It translates to CASSWGQGDRNTIYF.

This rearrangement joins TRBV27 to TRBJ2-7; 12 nucleotides line up with TRBD2. Germline loops: CDR1 MNHEY, CDR2 SMNVEV (reference sequence). The CDR3 totals 15 residues. The V and J ends lost 6 bases and 1 base, in that order; junction bases with no gene match: 4. The CDR3 sequence is CASSLLAGGSYEQYF. The CDR3, as DNA: TGTGCCAGCAGCCTCCTAGCGGGGGGGTCCTACGAGCAGTACTTC.